The clone carrying this T cell receptor beta chain has only a few counts. What it binds is not known. The junction and the germline gene differ at one end; a read error may be behind it. The data are from a study of blood T cells in healthy people across ages. This CDR3 region has 15 residues. CDR1 and CDR2 from the germline V gene are LNHDA and SQIVND (reference sequence). Study-level results: Age brought a roughly linear fall in TCR beta diversity measured per million T cells.

A second PCR, run for about 7 to 11 cycles, used a sample-barcoded 5' primer plus a J-beta primer mix. Each CDR3 protein is one row after TCRdb ran MiXCR on the 5' RACE reads. The sample yields a few hundred thousand distinct CDR3 sequences, roughly 27% seen once. At least 5 micrograms of total RNA were extracted per sample. Sequenced sample: blood. The TCR sequence derives from a woman aged 70 to 79 in good health. The genes are TRBV19 and TRBJ1-5, with D hard to call. The CDR3 DNA reads TGTGCCAGTAAGGTGGGGTCCGTTAGCAAACAGCCCCAGCATTTT. Translation gives CASKVGSVSKQPQHF.